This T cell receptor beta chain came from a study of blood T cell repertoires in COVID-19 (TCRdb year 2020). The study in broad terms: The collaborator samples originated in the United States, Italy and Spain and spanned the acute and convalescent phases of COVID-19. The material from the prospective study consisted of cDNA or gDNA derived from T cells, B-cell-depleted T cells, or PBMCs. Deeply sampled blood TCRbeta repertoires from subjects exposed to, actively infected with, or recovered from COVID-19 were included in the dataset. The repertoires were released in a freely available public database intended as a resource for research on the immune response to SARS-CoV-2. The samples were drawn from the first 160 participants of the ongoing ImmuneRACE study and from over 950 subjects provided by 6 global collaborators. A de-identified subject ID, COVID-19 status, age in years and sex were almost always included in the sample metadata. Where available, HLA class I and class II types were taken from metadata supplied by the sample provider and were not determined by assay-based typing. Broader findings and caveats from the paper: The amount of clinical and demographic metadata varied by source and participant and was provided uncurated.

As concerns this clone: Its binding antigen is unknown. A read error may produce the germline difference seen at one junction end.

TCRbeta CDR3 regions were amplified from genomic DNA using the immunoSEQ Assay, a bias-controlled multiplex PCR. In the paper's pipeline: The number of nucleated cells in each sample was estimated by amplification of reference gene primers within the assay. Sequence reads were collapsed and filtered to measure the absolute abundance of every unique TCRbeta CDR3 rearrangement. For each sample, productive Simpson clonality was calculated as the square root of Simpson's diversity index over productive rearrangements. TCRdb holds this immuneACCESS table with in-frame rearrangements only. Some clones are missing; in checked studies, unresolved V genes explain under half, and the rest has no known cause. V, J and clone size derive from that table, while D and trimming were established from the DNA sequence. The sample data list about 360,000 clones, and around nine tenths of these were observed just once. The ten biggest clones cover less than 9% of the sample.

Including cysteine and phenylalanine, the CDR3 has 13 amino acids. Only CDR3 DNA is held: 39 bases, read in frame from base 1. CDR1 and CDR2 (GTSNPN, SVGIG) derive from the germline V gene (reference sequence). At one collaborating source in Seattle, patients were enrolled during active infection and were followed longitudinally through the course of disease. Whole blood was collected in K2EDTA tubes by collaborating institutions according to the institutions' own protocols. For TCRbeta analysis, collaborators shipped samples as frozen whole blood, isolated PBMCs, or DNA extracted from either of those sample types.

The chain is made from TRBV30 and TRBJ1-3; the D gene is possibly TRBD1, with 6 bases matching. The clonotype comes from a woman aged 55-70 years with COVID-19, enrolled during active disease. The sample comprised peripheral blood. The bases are TGTGCCCGGAGCCGGGACACTGGAAACACCATATATTTT. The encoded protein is CARSRDTGNTIYF.